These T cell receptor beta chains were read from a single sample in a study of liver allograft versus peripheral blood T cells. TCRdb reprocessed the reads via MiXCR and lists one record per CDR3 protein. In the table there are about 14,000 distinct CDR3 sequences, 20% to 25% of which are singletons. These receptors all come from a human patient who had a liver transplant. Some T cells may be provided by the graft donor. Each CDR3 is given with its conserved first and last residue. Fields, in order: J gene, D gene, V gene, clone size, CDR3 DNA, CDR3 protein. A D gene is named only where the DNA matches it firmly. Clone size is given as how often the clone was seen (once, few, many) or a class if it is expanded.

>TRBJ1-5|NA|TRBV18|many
TGTGCCAGCTCACCGATAGCAGGTACCAATCAGCCCCAGCATTTT
CASSPIAGTNQPQHF
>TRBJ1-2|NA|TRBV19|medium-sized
TGTGCCAGTAGTACCTGGGGACGCCTAGGAAACTATGGCTACACCTTC
CASSTWGRLGNYGYTF
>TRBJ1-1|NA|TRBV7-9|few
TGTGCCAGCAGCCCTCTCGAAAGCGCTGAAGCTTTCTTT
CASSPLESAEAFF
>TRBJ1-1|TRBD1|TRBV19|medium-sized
TGTGCCAGTAGTCCCTGGACAGGGCTGGCTGAAGCTTTCTTT
CASSPWTGLAEAFF
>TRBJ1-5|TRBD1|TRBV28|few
TGTGCCAGCAGTCCTATGGCACAGGGGAGCAATCAGCCCCAGCATTTT
CASSPMAQGSNQPQHF
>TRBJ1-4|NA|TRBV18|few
TGTGCCACCCAAGGAAGGACAAATGAAAAACTGTTTTTT
CATQGRTNEKLFF
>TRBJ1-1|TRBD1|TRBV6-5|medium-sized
TGTGCCAGCAGCTCGGACAGGGAGGCCCAGCCTGAAGCTTTCTTT
CASSSDREAQPEAFF
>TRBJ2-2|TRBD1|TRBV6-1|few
TGTGCCAGCATTCGCCCGGGACAGGGGACCGGGGAGCTGTTTTTT
CASIRPGQGTGELFF
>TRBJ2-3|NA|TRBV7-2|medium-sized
TGTGCCAGCAGCTTAATGGGACTGGCGACAGATACGCAGTATTTT
CASSLMGLATDTQYF
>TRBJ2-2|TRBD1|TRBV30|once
TGTGCCTGGAGCTTAACAGGGGGCCCCGGGGAGCTGTTTTTT
CAWSLTGGPGELFF